Following are 27 T cell receptor beta chains from one sample sequenced in a study of response to subunit inactivated influenza vaccine. TCRdb re-analysed the RT-PCR reads in MiXCR, keeping a single row per CDR3 protein. The sample holds more than 700,000 distinct CDR3 sequences, approximately 21% seen once. Sequencing used PBMCs from blood, obtained 5 days after vaccination. These receptors all come from a man in his fifties who received an inactivated influenza vaccine.

The rearrangement links TRBV20-1 to TRBJ2-5; the match to TRBD2 covers 11 bases. Trimming cost V 5 bases and J 4 bases; bases outside gene matches: 6. This CDR3 has 14 amino acids. CDR1 is DFQATT and CDR2 is SNEGSKA in the germline V gene (reference sequence). CDR3 DNA sequence: TGCAGTGCTGCAACGACTAGCGGGGCAGAGACCCAGTACTTC. It is translated as CSAATTSGAETQYF.

J is TRBJ2-2 and V is TRBV9, with D uncertain. Trimming removed 2 bases at V and 0 bases at J, with 8 bases between. Germline CDR1 reads SGDLS; CDR2 reads YYNGEE. CDR3 length: 15 residues. CDR3 sequence reads: CASSVDKANTGELFF. CDR3 coding DNA: TGTGCCAGCAGCGTCGACAAGGCGAACACCGGGGAGCTGTTTTTT.

As for this clonotype: One end of the junction varies from germline; a read error may be responsible. V gene TRBV20-1 combines with J gene TRBJ2-1, with D uncertain. This CDR3 is 11 amino acids long. Germline V gene data show CDR1 as DFQATT and CDR2 as SNEGSKA (reference sequence). DNA for the CDR3: TGCAGTGCTACGAGAAGAAATGAGCAGTCCTTC. Translated: CSATRRNEQSF.

V is TRBV5-4 and J is TRBJ2-7; D could derive from TRBD1 or TRBD2 (5 bases each). V lost 4 bases and J lost 4, with 18 bases in between. The CDR3 spans 15 residues. CDR1 is SGHNT and CDR2 is YYREEE in the germline V gene (reference sequence). CDR3 sequence reads: CASSRDGVLGYEQYF. CDR3 DNA: TGTGCCAGCAGCCGGGACGGCGTCTTGGGATACGAGCAGTACTTC.

This clonotype has more than one count but fewer than ten. The J gene is TRBJ1-2, the V gene TRBV20-1; D call uncertain. V was pared by 4 bases and J by 2 bases, with 5 bases between. Germline loops: CDR1 DFQATT, CDR2 SNEGSKA (reference sequence). CDR3 length: 11 residues. The CDR3 here is CSATPNYGYTF. CDR3 DNA: TGCAGTGCTACCCCCAACTATGGCTACACCTTC.

The V and J genes are TRBV20-1 and TRBJ2-6, with a weak D call TRBD1 (6 bases). Trimming stripped 6 bases from V and 3 bases from J, with 21 bases between. This CDR3 region has 17 residues. CDR1 is DFQATT and CDR2 is SNEGSKA in the germline V gene (reference sequence). The CDR3 spells CSAEGQGSLVGANVLTF. DNA of the CDR3: TGCAGTGCCGAGGGACAAGGGAGTTTGGTTGGGGCCAACGTCCTGACTTTC.

This clonotype has a handful of counts. The chain recombines TRBV12-3 or TRBV12-4 with TRBJ2-5; D perhaps matches TRBD2 (6 bases). The CDR3 runs 12 residues. V was clipped by 8 bases and J by 4 bases, with 11 bases between them. The CDR3 region has the DNA TGTGCCAGCCGACGGGGGTTAGAGACCCAGTACTTC. This sequence encodes CASRRGLETQYF.

The J gene is TRBJ2-7, the V gene TRBV7-2; D gene unclear. Germline V gene lookup returns CDR1 SGHTA and CDR2 FQGNSA. V shed 4 bases and J shed 6 bases, with 7 bases lying between them. The CDR3 contains 11 residues. As DNA, the CDR3 is TGTGCCAGCAGCTCGAAGTCCGAGCAGTACTTC. Protein product: CASSSKSEQYF.

The chain joins TRBV7-6 to TRBJ2-7; the D is unclear. The CDR3 has 15 residues. Trimming took 5 bases from V and 2 from J, leaving 16 bases between them. Germline lookup yields CDR1 SGHVS and CDR2 FNYEAQ. The DNA for the CDR3 is TGTGCCAGCAGCCTGGTTCCCGGCTCGACCTACGAGCAGTACTTC. It yields the protein CASSLVPGSTYEQYF.

V is TRBV11-2 and J is TRBJ2-1; D remains unclear. Germline V CDR1 and CDR2: SGHAT, FQNNGV. The CDR3 has 16 amino acids. V lost 1 base, J lost 4 bases, and 14 bases lay in between. The CDR3 protein is CASSLVGGTAYNEQFF. The CDR3 nucleotides are TGTGCCAGCAGCTTAGTGGGCGGAACGGCTTACAATGAGCAGTTCTTC. The whole variable domain, remainder taken from reference TRBV11-2 and TRBJ2-1, is EAGVAQSPRYKIIEKRQSVAFWCNPISGHATLYWYQQILGQGPKLLIQFQNNGVVDDSQLPKDRFSAERLKGVDSTLKIQPAKLEDSAVYLCASSLVGGTAYNEQFFGPGTRLTVL.

This clonotype was counted many times. The genes are TRBV12-3 or TRBV12-4 and TRBJ2-3; D remains ambiguous. This CDR3 comprises 14 residues. Deletions cut 3 bases from V and 0 bases from J, with 7 bases between. CDR3 loop: CASSFSWSTDTQYF. The CDR3 coding sequence is TGTGCCAGCAGTTTCTCCTGGAGCACAGATACGCAGTATTTT.

This clonotype has a handful of counts. The chain uses TRBV12-3 or TRBV12-4 and TRBJ1-1; no reliable D call. This CDR3 contains 11 residues. V lost 3 bases and J 12 bases, leaving 11 bases between the germline ends. CDR3 loop: CASSFPGETFF. For the CDR3, the DNA is TGTGCCAGCAGTTTCCCCGGGGAAACTTTCTTT.

This clonotype was detected a few times. J is TRBJ2-1 and V is TRBV5-1; 8 nucleotides agree with TRBD1. V shed 5 bases, J shed 5 bases, and the junction held 6 bases outside the gene matches. This CDR3 has 14 amino acids. Germline CDR1 reads SGHRS; CDR2 reads YFSETQ. CDR3 sequence: CASRSGTGNNEQFF. The DNA for the CDR3 is TGCGCCAGCAGGTCCGGGACAGGCAACAATGAGCAGTTCTTC.

The rearrangement links TRBV28 to TRBJ2-2, with D perhaps TRBD1 or TRBD2 (5 bases each). The CDR3 covers 16 residues. V lost 5 bases to trimming and J lost 0 bases, with 13 bases between them. Germline loops: CDR1 MDHEN, CDR2 SYDVKM. The CDR3 reads CASSPPGRANTGELFF. The DNA for the CDR3 is TGTGCCAGCAGTCCTCCGGGACGGGCGAACACCGGGGAGCTGTTTTTT.

This clonotype showed up just a few times. This sequence joins TRBV12-3 or TRBV12-4 and TRBJ2-7; a weak D match, TRBD1 (6 bases). The CDR3 totals 15 residues. V was pared by 6 bases and J by 7 bases, with 22 bases between. The CDR3 region is CASSPGQLWYFEQYF. DNA of the CDR3: TGTGCCAGCAGCCCTGGACAGCTCTGGTACTTTGAGCAGTACTTC.

The CDR3 DNA sequence: TGCGCCAGCAGCCAAGATCACCAGGGCACATATGGCTACACCTTC. Protein: CASSQDHQGTYGYTF. This chain links TRBV4-3 with TRBJ1-2, with TRBD1 as a possible D gene (5 bases). In germline, CDR1 is LGHNA, CDR2 YSLEER. The CDR3 is 15 residues long. The V and J ends lost 0 bases and 5 bases respectively, with 13 bases between them.

This clonotype was seen a few times. The V call is TRBV15, the J call TRBJ1-5; TRBD1 agrees at 8 bases. CDR3 size: 16 residues. Trimming at V came to 0 bases and at J to 2 bases, leaving 3 bases not matched to a gene. Germline CDR1 LNHNV, CDR2 YYDKDF (reference sequence). The CDR3 coding sequence is TGTGCCACCAGCAGAGACGACAGGGGAGGCAATCAGCCCCAGCATTTT. As protein: CATSRDDRGGNQPQHF.

About this clonotype: Since a much larger clone is just one base distant, this may be a read error. The chain has TRBV12-3 or TRBV12-4 and TRBJ1-2, with D uncertain. CDR3 length: 12 amino acids. This CDR3 reads CARSSGAYGYTF. CDR3 bases: TGTGCCAGAAGTTCGGGCGCCTATGGCTACACCTTC.

This clonotype was seen only a few times. The V gene is TRBV10-3, the J gene TRBJ2-1; 9 bases are shared with TRBD1. Per germline, CDR1 ENHRY and CDR2 SYGVKD. This CDR3 comprises 16 residues. With 0 bases clipped from V and 9 bases from J, the junction kept 9 bases outside the gene matches. The DNA for the CDR3 is TGTGCCATCAGTGAGTCAGGGGGACAGGGATCGGGTGAGCAGTTCTTC. Its protein product is CAISESGGQGSGEQFF.

This clonotype was detected a few times. In DNA, the CDR3 is TGTGCCAGCAGTGAAGTGGGAGGACAGGGGTCGGTGTACGAGCAGTACTTC. It is translated as CASSEVGGQGSVYEQYF. This chain connects TRBV6-1 to TRBJ2-7; 9 bases line up with TRBD1. This CDR3 has 17 residues. Germline V gene sequence: CDR1 MNHNS, CDR2 SASEGT. J gave up 4 bases and V 1 base, and 11 bases lay outside the gene matches.

The chain couples TRBV6-1 to TRBJ2-2, with TRBD2 identical over 11 bases. The CDR3 has 15 residues. The V and J ends lost 2 bases and 7 bases, in that order; junction bases with no gene match: 3. Germline CDR1 reads MNHNS; CDR2 reads SASEGT. The CDR3 DNA sequence: TGTGCCAGCAGTGAACTAGCGGGAGGCGACGGGGAGCTGTTTTTT. Encoded protein: CASSELAGGDGELFF.

This clonotype showed up just a few times. V and J are TRBV6-2 or TRBV6-3 and TRBJ1-1; D ambiguous. Germline CDR1 and CDR2: MNHEY and SVGEGT. The V and J ends lost 2 bases and 5 bases respectively, with 6 bases between them. The CDR3 contains 12 residues. The CDR3: CASSYERTEAFF. The CDR3 DNA reads as TGTGCCAGCAGTTACGAGAGGACTGAAGCTTTCTTT.

J is TRBJ2-3 and V is TRBV9, with 10 bases fitting TRBD2. Trimming removed 4 bases from V and 6 bases from J; junction bases left unmatched: 11. The CDR3 is 16 amino acids. Germline loops: CDR1 SGDLS, CDR2 YYNGEE. Here the CDR3 reads CASSKEGLAGEDTQYF. Here the CDR3 DNA reads TGTGCCAGCAGCAAAGAGGGGCTAGCGGGGGAGGATACGCAGTATTTT.

J is TRBJ2-5 and V is TRBV9; 11 bases line up with TRBD2. Trimming cost V 0 bases and J 2 bases; bases outside gene matches: 3. Looked up from germline, CDR1 is SGDLS and CDR2 is YYNGEE. The CDR3 covers 16 residues. CDR3 nucleotides: TGTGCCAGCAGCGTAGCTAGCGGGAGGTTTCAAGAGACCCAGTACTTC. Protein sequence: CASSVASGRFQETQYF.

This clonotype occurred a few times. The chain uses TRBV24-1 and TRBJ2-1; D unclear. The CDR3 spans 16 residues. Germline V gives CDR1 KGHDR, CDR2 SFDVKD. V was clipped by 0 bases and J by 4 bases, with 12 bases between them. Here the CDR3 reads CATSDLRAEPYNEQFF. The CDR3 nucleotides read TGTGCCACCAGTGATTTGAGGGCAGAACCGTACAATGAGCAGTTCTTC.

The chain links TRBV5-1 to TRBJ2-3; D is undetermined. The CDR3 loop spans 12 amino acids. CDR1 SGHRS and CDR2 YFSETQ come from the germline V gene. V was pared by 3 bases and J by 11 bases, with 13 bases between. The CDR3 DNA reads TGCGCCAGCAGCTCGACTTCCAACCAGCAGTATTTT. Protein sequence: CASSSTSNQQYF.

This clonotype appeared a few times. V and J are TRBV11-2 and TRBJ2-1; 7 bases fit TRBD1. In germline, CDR1 is SGHAT, CDR2 FQNNGV. J was trimmed by 7 bases and V by 0 bases; bases with no gene match: 3. CDR3 size: 14 residues. The CDR3 coding sequence is TGTGCCAGCAGCTTAGACTGGACAGGAAATGAGCAGTTCTTC. As protein: CASSLDWTGNEQFF.